This T cell receptor (beta chain) was documented in a study of vaccination effects on CD4 cells after COVID-19. The protocol was immunoSEQ multiplex PCR, while the TCRdb copy is restricted to in-frame clones and leaves out a portion. The sample yields about 23,000 clones, about three quarters seen once. Notes on this clone: Its antigen is unknown.

Ahead of sequencing, the ViraFEST assay grew antigen-specific CD4+ T cells using viral peptide pools. When about ten days of culture had elapsed, CD4+ T cells were isolated. Prior SARS-CoV-2 infection was absent in the vaccine recipients, as shown by negative nucleocapsid antibodies. The germline gives CDR1 MNHNY, CDR2 SVGAGI (reference sequence). The CDR3 consists of 15 residues. V lost 2 bases to trimming and J lost 7 bases; unmatched junction nucleotides: 5. The material was CD4+ T cells from PBMCs cultured with SARS-CoV-2 spike peptides, obtained before COVID-19 vaccination. This chain links TRBV6-6 with TRBJ2-1; 10 bases map to TRBD2. This sequence was found in a human donor who received a COVID-19 vaccine. CDR3 in amino acids: CASSYGTAGGNEQFF. The DNA of the CDR3 is TGTGCCAGCAGTTACGGGACAGCGGGGGGGAATGAGCAGTTCTTC.